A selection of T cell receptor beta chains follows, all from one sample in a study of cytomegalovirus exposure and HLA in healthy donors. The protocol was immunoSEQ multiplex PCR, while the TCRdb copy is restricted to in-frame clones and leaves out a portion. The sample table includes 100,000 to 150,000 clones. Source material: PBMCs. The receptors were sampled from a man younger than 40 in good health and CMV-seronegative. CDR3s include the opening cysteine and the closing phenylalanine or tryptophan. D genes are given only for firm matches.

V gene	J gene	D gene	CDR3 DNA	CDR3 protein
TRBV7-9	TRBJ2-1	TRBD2	TGTGCCAGCAGCCCCAGGACTAGCGGGAGGGAGCTTAACAATGAGCAGTTCTTC	CASSPRTSGRELNNEQFF
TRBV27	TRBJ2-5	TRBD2	TGTGCCAGCAGTCCAGAGGGGACTAGCGGTTATTACCAAGAGACCCAGTACTTC	CASSPEGTSGYYQETQYF
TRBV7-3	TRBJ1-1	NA	TGTGCCAGCAGCTTAAGCAGGGATACTGAAGCTTTCTTT	CASSLSRDTEAFF
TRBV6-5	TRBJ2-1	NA	TGTGCCAGCAGTTACCAACTGTTCTCCTACAATGAGCAGTTCTTC	CASSYQLFSYNEQFF
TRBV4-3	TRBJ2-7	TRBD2	TGCGCCAGCAGCCGGACCGGGACTAGAGCCAACGAGCAGTACTTC	CASSRTGTRANEQYF
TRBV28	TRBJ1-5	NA	TGTGCCAGCAGTTTTATTCAGGGCAATCAGCCCCAGCATTTT	CASSFIQGNQPQHF
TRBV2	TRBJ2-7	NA	TGTGCCAGCATCCCCTTGCAGAGCGGTTCCTACGAGCAGTACTTC	CASIPLQSGSYEQYF
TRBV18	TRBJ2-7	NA	TGTGCCAGCTCACCACGGGGACAAACTTCCTACGAGCAGTACTTC	CASSPRGQTSYEQYF
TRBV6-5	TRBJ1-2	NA	TGTGCCAGCGTTGAGTCCGCAGGGGGCTACACCTTC	CASVESAGGYTF
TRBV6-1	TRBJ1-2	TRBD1	TGTGCCGGACAAATATTTACAGGGGGCGATGGCTACACCTTC	CAGQIFTGGDGYTF
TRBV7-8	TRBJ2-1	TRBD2	TGTGCCAGCAGGGGGGGGACTAGCGGGTCCAATGAGCAGTTCTTC	CASRGGTSGSNEQFF
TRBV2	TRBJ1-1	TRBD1	TGTGCCAGCAGTTCCATTGGAACAACACCGGGACAGGGGGAAGCTTTCTTT	CASSSIGTTPGQGEAFF
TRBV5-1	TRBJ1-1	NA	TGCGCCAGCAGCCCTATACAGGGGAACACTGAAGCTTTCTTT	CASSPIQGNTEAFF
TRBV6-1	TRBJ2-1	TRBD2	TGTGCCAGCACTCGACTAGCGGGAGTTACTGAGCAGTTCTTC	CASTRLAGVTEQFF
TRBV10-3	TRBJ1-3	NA	TGTGCCATCAGTGAGTCAGGCCTGGGGCCCGGGAACACCATATATTTT	CAISESGLGPGNTIYF
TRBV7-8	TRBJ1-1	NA	TGTGCCAGCAGCTTAGAAAGCGTACGCAGAGACACTGAAGCTTTCTTT	CASSLESVRRDTEAFF
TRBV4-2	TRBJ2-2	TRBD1	TGTGCCAGCAGCGTAACCCGGGACAGGTCATCTACCGGGGAGCTGTTTTTT	CASSVTRDRSSTGELFF
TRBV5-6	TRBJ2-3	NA	TGTGCCAGCAGCTTCTCCGGGAGTGGCGCAGATACGCAGTATTTT	CASSFSGSGADTQYF
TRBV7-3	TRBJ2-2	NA	TGTGCCAGCAGCTTAGGGGGGGCGGCCACCGGGGAGCTGTTTTTT	CASSLGGAATGELFF
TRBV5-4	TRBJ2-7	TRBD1	TGTGCCAGCAGCCAACGACAGGGTGGGGCCTACGAGCAGTACTTC	CASSQRQGGAYEQYF
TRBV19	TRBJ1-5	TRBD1	TGTGCCAGTACCAACCTAAGGACAGGGGGCTCTCAGCCCCAGCATTTT	CASTNLRTGGSQPQHF
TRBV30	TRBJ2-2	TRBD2	TGTGCCTGGAGGCCTAGCGGCACCGGGGAGCTGTTTTTT	CAWRPSGTGELFF
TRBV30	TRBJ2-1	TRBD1	TGTGCCTGGAGTACCGGGACAGGGGGCGAAGGAAATGAGCAGTTCTTC	CAWSTGTGGEGNEQFF
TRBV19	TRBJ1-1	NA	TGTGCCAGTAGTTCAGGGGATCACCTTCTAAACACTGAAGCTTTCTTT	CASSSGDHLLNTEAFF
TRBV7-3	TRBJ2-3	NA	TGTGCCAGCAGCCCCTTGGGGCAGTCCACAGATACGCAGTATTTT	CASSPLGQSTDTQYF
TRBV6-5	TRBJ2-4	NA	TGTGCCAGCAGTTACGGGGGGAGTGGAGCCAAAAACATTCAGTACTTC	CASSYGGSGAKNIQYF
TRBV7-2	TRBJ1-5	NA	TGTGCCAGCAGCCCTCTCGGGGGGGGCAACAATCAGCCCCAGCATTTT	CASSPLGGGNNQPQHF
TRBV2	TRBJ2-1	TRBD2	TGTGCCAGCGGACCGGGACTAGCGGTCCATGAGCAGTTCTTC	CASGPGLAVHEQFF
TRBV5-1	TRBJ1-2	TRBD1	TGCGCCAGCAGTAGGACAGGGGTCACCTATGGCTACACCTTC	CASSRTGVTYGYTF
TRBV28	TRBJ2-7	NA	TGTGCCAGCACGGAGCCACAGGCCGAGCAGTACTTC	CASTEPQAEQYF
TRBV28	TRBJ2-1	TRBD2	TGTGCCAGCAGTTTCCATCGTGGGACTAGCGGTGCCTACAATGAGCAGTTCTTC	CASSFHRGTSGAYNEQFF
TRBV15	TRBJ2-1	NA	TGTGCCACCAGCAGAGATGAAGGGGTCTACCTGACTTGGGAGCAGTTCTTC	CATSRDEGVYLTWEQFF
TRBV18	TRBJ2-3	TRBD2	TGTGCCAGCTCACCACCGGTAGCGGGAGGCGGCACAGATACGCAGTATTTT	CASSPPVAGGGTDTQYF
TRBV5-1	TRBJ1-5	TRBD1	TGCGCCAGCAGCTTGGCCGACAGGGATCAGCCCCAGCATTTT	CASSLADRDQPQHF
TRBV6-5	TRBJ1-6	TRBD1	TGTGCCAGCAGTTTGGGGGACAGTCCATATTCACCCCTCCACTTT	CASSLGDSPYSPLHF
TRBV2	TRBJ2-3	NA	TGTGCCAGCAGGGGGATAGACAGTTGGGATACGCAGTATTTT	CASRGIDSWDTQYF
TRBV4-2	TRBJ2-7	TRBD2	TGTGCCAGCAGGCGGACTAGCGCAAGTCCCTACGAGCAGTACTTC	CASRRTSASPYEQYF
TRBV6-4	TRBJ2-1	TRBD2	TGTGCCAGCAGTGTTAGAACTAGCGGGTTCAATGAGCAGTTCTTC	CASSVRTSGFNEQFF
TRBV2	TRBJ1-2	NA	TGTGCCAGCAAAAGGAGCTTGGGACAAGCAATCGAGGGCTACACCTTC	CASKRSLGQAIEGYTF
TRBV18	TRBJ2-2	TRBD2	TGTGCCAGCTCTCTGGGACTAGCAGAGACCGGGGAGCTGTTTTTT	CASSLGLAETGELFF
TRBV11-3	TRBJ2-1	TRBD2	TGTGCCAGCAGCTTAGGAGCGGGAGGGGCCCAGGGAGAGCAGTTCTTC	CASSLGAGGAQGEQFF
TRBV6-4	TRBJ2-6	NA	TGTGCCAGCAGTGATGGGACAAGCAGCTCTGGGGCCAACGTCCTGACTTTC	CASSDGTSSSGANVLTF
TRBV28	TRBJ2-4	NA	TGTGCCAGCAGTCCTTCGGACACCAACATTCAGTACTTC	CASSPSDTNIQYF
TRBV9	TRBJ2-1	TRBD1	TGTGCCAGCAGCGGTGGACAGGGACGGTACAATGAGCAGTTCTTC	CASSGGQGRYNEQFF
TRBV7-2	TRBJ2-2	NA	TGTGCCAGCAGCCACCGAGCCGGGGAGCTGTTTTTT	CASSHRAGELFF
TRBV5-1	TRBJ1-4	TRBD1	TGCGCCAGCAGCTTGGGACAGGGGACAACTAATGAAAAACTGTTTTTT	CASSLGQGTTNEKLFF
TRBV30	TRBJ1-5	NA	TGTGCCTGGAGTCCTAACAGGGCCAGGGATCCCCAGCATTTT	CAWSPNRARDPQHF
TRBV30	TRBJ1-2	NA	TGTGCCTGGAGTGCGGGGGGGATCTATGGCTACACCTTC	CAWSAGGIYGYTF
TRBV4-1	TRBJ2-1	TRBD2	TGCGCCAGCAGCCAGACTAGCGGGAGAGGTAATGAGCAGTTCTTC	CASSQTSGRGNEQFF
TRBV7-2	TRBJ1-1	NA	TGTGCCAGCAGCTTCTCTCGGAACACTGAAGCTTTCTTT	CASSFSRNTEAFF
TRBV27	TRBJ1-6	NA	TGTGCTTCAAAGGGAGGTGGGTCTAGTCTTGGCTCACCCCTCCACTTT	CASKGGGSSLGSPLHF